Shown below are 14 T cell receptor beta chains from a single sample sequenced in a study of cytomegalovirus exposure and HLA in healthy donors. A multiplex PCR was run with 60 Vbeta primers and 13 Jbeta primers. Only in-frame clones appear in the TCRdb table, and some are missing; sequencing was by immunoSEQ multiplex PCR. The data contain 200,000 to 250,000 clones, roughly 84% of them singletons. The sequencing input was PBMCs. These receptors originate from a boy aged 2-9 years in good health and CMV-seronegative.

This chain uses TRBV7-9 with TRBJ2-2; 8 bases map to TRBD1. The CDR3 covers 14 residues. In germline, CDR1 is SEHNR, CDR2 FQNEAQ (reference sequence). Trimming took 9 bases from V and 7 from J; bases not matched to a gene: 10. CDR3 amino acids: CASTADRAGGELFF. CDR3 sequence (DNA): TGTGCCAGTACCGCGGACAGGGCTGGCGGGGAGCTGTTTTTT.

The rearrangement uses TRBV5-4 and TRBJ2-3; D might be TRBD2 (6 bases). Trimming stripped 2 bases from V and 0 bases from J, with 13 bases between. This CDR3 is built from 16 residues. The germline V gene encodes CDR1 SGHNT and CDR2 YYREEE (reference sequence). The CDR3 coding sequence is TGTGCCAGCAGCTTTGAGTGGGACTCTAGCACAGATACGCAGTATTTT. Translation gives CASSFEWDSSTDTQYF.

The V and J genes are TRBV5-6 and TRBJ1-2, with 9 bases matching TRBD1. After removal of 4 bases from V and 0 bases from J, the junction contained 4 bases not matched to a gene. CDR1 is SGHDT and CDR2 is YYEEEE in the germline V gene. This CDR3 region has 15 residues. CDR3 sequence reads: CASSPGQGPNYGYTF. The CDR3 DNA sequence: TGTGCCAGCAGCCCGGGACAGGGACCTAACTATGGCTACACCTTC.

The table lists this clone with a few counts. V gene TRBV6-1 combines with J gene TRBJ1-1; 9 bases are shared with TRBD1. CDR3 length equals 15 residues. CDR1 is MNHNS, CDR2 SASEGT, per germline. The V and J ends lost 7 bases and 7 bases, in that order; junction bases with no gene match: 13. CDR3 region: CASIKTGGGTLEAFF. Written as DNA, the CDR3 is TGTGCCAGCATCAAAACAGGGGGCGGCACACTTGAAGCTTTCTTT.

The chain joins TRBV19 to TRBJ2-1; 12 nucleotides match TRBD2. The CDR3 has 16 amino acids. CDR1 is LNHDA and CDR2 is SQIVND in the germline V gene (reference sequence). Germline trimming cut 2 bases from V and 7 bases from J; bases unmatched to any gene: 6. The CDR3 nucleotides are TGTGCCAGTAGTATAACGACTAGCGGGGGAGGGAATGAGCAGTTCTTC. It translates to CASSITTSGGGNEQFF.

The V gene is TRBV2, the J gene TRBJ2-3; 9 positions agree with TRBD2. V lost 1 base and J lost 1; bases outside the gene matches: 3. The CDR3 length is 16 residues. The V gene's germline CDR1 is SNHLY and CDR2 FYNNEI. CDR3 residues: CASSEGVAGGTDTQYF. CDR3 coding DNA: TGTGCCAGCAGTGAAGGGGTAGCGGGGGGCACAGATACGCAGTATTTT.

The CDR3: CASRGGRNTGELFF. The CDR3 region has the DNA TGTGCCAGCAGGGGGGGACGTAACACCGGGGAGCTGTTTTTT. The chain recombines TRBV2 with TRBJ2-2; D is perhaps TRBD2 (6 bases). Germline V gives CDR1 SNHLY, CDR2 FYNNEI. This CDR3 spans 14 amino acids. V dropped 6 bases and J dropped 2 bases, with 10 bases sitting between them.

The V call is TRBV5-4, the J call TRBJ2-7, with 9 bases lining up with TRBD1. J gave up 0 bases and V 2 bases, and 0 bases lay outside the gene matches. CDR1 and CDR2 (germline): SGHNT, YYREEE (reference sequence). The CDR3 loop spans 14 amino acids. The CDR3 DNA is TGTGCCAGCAGCTTACAGGGGGCCTCCTACGAGCAGTACTTC. Protein product: CASSLQGASYEQYF.

The chain recombines TRBV27 with TRBJ2-5; TRBD2 matches at 11 bases. CDR3 length: 16 amino acids. V gave up 6 bases and J gave up 0 bases; unmatched junction bases: 6. Germline V lookup: CDR1 MNHEY, CDR2 SMNVEV (reference sequence). CDR3 amino acids: CASSPTSGAYQETQYF. CDR3 sequence (DNA): TGTGCCAGCAGCCCGACTAGCGGGGCGTACCAAGAGACCCAGTACTTC.

Regarding this clone: An end of the junction differs from the germline gene, which may be a read error. The V gene is TRBV7-9, the J gene TRBJ1-2, with D tentatively TRBD1 (6 bases). Germline V CDR1 and CDR2: SEHNR, FQNEAQ (reference sequence). The CDR3 is made up of 12 amino acids. CDR3 amino acids: CSSSNWSGAYTF. Here the CDR3 DNA reads TGTTCCAGCAGTAACTGGTCAGGGGCCTACACCTTC.

The chain is built from TRBV10-3 and TRBJ2-5, with 9 bases lining up with TRBD2. The germline CDR1 and CDR2 sequences are ENHRY and SYGVKD. This CDR3 is built from 16 residues. V was pared by 10 bases and J by 1 base, with 13 bases of the junction left unmatched. The CDR3 region has the DNA TGTGCCACCCTCATGGGGCAGCGGGGGGCCCAAGAGACCCAGTACTTC. Translating it yields CATLMGQRGAQETQYF.

The chain employs TRBV18 and TRBJ1-4; no clear D. V was pared by 8 bases and J by 6 bases, with 16 bases between. Germline loops: CDR1 KGHSH, CDR2 LQKENI. This CDR3 spans 14 amino acids. DNA of the CDR3: TGTGCCAGCCAGCGTGACCAGAGGGATGAAAAACTGTTTTTT. Translation gives CASQRDQRDEKLFF.

This chain links TRBV7-3 with TRBJ1-2, with D possibly matching TRBD1 (6 bases). The CDR3 covers 13 residues. Germline V gives CDR1 SGHTA, CDR2 FQGTGA. Trimming removed 3 bases at V and 7 bases at J, with 12 bases between. The CDR3 sequence: CASSFQGTGGYTF. The CDR3 nucleotides are TGTGCCAGCAGCTTTCAGGGGACGGGTGGCTACACCTTC.

This chain joins TRBV5-1 and TRBJ2-2, with D uncertain. V was trimmed by 4 bases and J by 5 bases, leaving 12 bases between them. Germline V gene lookup returns CDR1 SGHRS and CDR2 YFSETQ. The CDR3 sequence is 14 residues long. CDR3 sequence (DNA): TGCGCCAGCAGCACAACCCTTTGGACCGGGGAGCTGTTTTTT. As protein: CASSTTLWTGELFF.